The present entry profiles one T cell receptor beta chain with its context. The antigen it binds to is not known. Base qualities are missing; no much larger clone stands one base away. The data belong to a study of blood T cell repertoires in COVID-19 (TCRdb year 2020). Looking at the study overall: Samples from collaborators originated in the United States, Italy and Spain and spanned both the acute and convalescent phases of COVID-19. The samples were drawn from the first 160 participants of the ongoing ImmuneRACE study and from 1,254 subjects provided by 6 global collaborators. Subjects who had been exposed to COVID-19, were actively infected with it, or had recovered from it provided the deeply sampled blood TCRbeta repertoires that made up the dataset. Where HLA class I and class II types were available, the types were taken from metadata supplied by the sample provider, not from assay-based typing. The repertoires were released in a freely available public database meant as a resource for research on the immune response to SARS-CoV-2. Sample metadata almost always included a de-identified subject ID, COVID-19 status, age in years and sex. The prospective study material was composed of cDNA or gDNA derived from T cells, B-cell-depleted T cells, or PBMCs. The full study reports these points: Clinical and demographic metadata were provided uncurated, with the amount varying by source and participant.

Collaborating institutions collected whole blood in K2EDTA tubes following their own protocols. Collaborator samples were shipped for TCRbeta analysis as frozen whole blood, isolated PBMCs, or DNA extracted from either sample type. TCRbeta CDR3 regions were amplified from genomic DNA by means of the immunoSEQ Assay, a bias-controlled multiplex PCR. The authors' pipeline ran thus. Within the assay, amplification of reference gene primers was used to estimate how many nucleated cells each sample contained. Sequence reads were collapsed and filtered to measure the absolute abundance of every unique TCRbeta CDR3 rearrangement. For each sample, productive Simpson clonality was calculated as the square root of Simpson's diversity index over productive rearrangements. TCRdb obtained this table from immuneACCESS and retained in-frame rearrangements with V and J assigned. These tables miss some clones; where compared with another copy, unresolved V genes account for less than half of the shortfall, and the remainder is unexplained. That table furnishes V, J and clone size, whereas the DNA furnished D and trimming. For this sample there are under 170,000 clones; roughly 84% appear just once. The ten largest clones add up to 2.2% of the sample.

In the germline V gene (reference sequence), CDR1 corresponds to LGHDT and CDR2 to YNNKEL. The CDR3 spans 14 residues, from the cysteine through the phenylalanine. The CDR3 DNA has 42 bases and is translated from base 1. V is cut back by 6 bases and J by 4 bases, with 3 bases in the junction unmatched. The chain joins TRBV3-1 (or the pseudogene TRBV3-2) to TRBJ2-1, and TRBD2 aligns with 10 junction nucleotides. The sample consisted of peripheral blood. The sequence derives from a man between 70 and 80 years old with acute or convalescent COVID-19. The DNA reads TGTGCCAGCAGAGCGGGGGGGCTATACAATGAGCAGTTCTTC. Its translation is CASRAGGLYNEQFF.